In this sample, the clone carrying this T cell receptor (beta chain) turned up many times. TCRdb called the reads again in MiXCR, with one record for every CDR3 protein. The profile covers about 310,000 distinct CDR3 sequences, with 9.6% appearing a single time and around 2.4% taken by the ten largest. This entry is derived from a study of T cell repertoires in cytomegalovirus infection. Germline-derived CDR1 and CDR2 are SGHTA and FQGTGA. The junction had 2 bases not matched to a gene; V was cut back by 5 bases and J by 0 bases. The CDR3 runs 15 residues. The chain carries TRBV7-3 and TRBJ2-2; TRBD1 matches 8 bases. Sequencing was carried out using PBMCs. The sequence derives from a human donor in good health (CMV status not recorded). Some clones in this sample may be carry-over from other donors' samples. CDR3 DNA sequence: TGTGCCAGCAGCGTGACAGGGGCGAACACCGGGGAGCTGTTTTTT. Translating gives CASSVTGANTGELFF.